This is a list of T cell receptor beta chains from one sample in a study of blood T cell repertoires in COVID-19. The method was immunoSEQ multiplex PCR; TCRdb's version includes in-frame clones alone and lacks a portion of them. The sample records roughly 330,000 clones, 70% to 90% being singletons. The specimen sequenced was PBMCs or T cells enriched from blood (not recorded which). The receptors originated from a woman aged 25 to 39 who had recovered from COVID-19. Each CDR3 is given with its conserved first and last residue. The D gene is left open where the match is weak. For some rows the clone size is stated as once, few or many, or as a class when expanded; others skip it.

v_call	d_call	j_call	clone_size	cdr3_nt	cdr3_aa
TRBV10-1	-	TRBJ1-1	-	TGCGCCAGCAGTGGGCAGAAGAACACTGAAGCTTTCTTT	CASSGQKNTEAFF
TRBV27	TRBD1	TRBJ2-7	few	TGTGCCAGCAGTCTAACCGGGACAGCGCTCTACGAGCAGTACTTC	CASSLTGTALYEQYF
TRBV7-9	-	TRBJ2-3	-	TGTGCCAGCCGGCGAGGAGGGGGCACAGATACGCAGTATTTT	CASRRGGGTDTQYF
TRBV19	-	TRBJ1-2	-	TGTGCAACGCAGGACTATGGCTACACCTTC	CATQDYGYTF
TRBV19	-	TRBJ2-1	-	TGTGCCAGTACCTTCGATACTCTAGCAAATGAGCAGTTCTTC	CASTFDTLANEQFF
TRBV3-1/TRBV3-2	TRBD1	TRBJ1-2	-	TGTGCCAGCAGCCAAGGGGACAGCGACTATGGCTACACCTTC	CASSQGDSDYGYTF
TRBV25-1	-	TRBJ2-7	-	TGTGCCAGCAGTTCCGGGACATCCACAGACTACGAGCAGTACTTC	CASSSGTSTDYEQYF
TRBV7-2	-	TRBJ1-5	-	TGTGCCAGCAGCCGCAGCGGGGATCAGCCCCAGCATTTT	CASSRSGDQPQHF
TRBV5-1	TRBD2	TRBJ2-1	-	TGCGCCAGCAGCCCAACTAGCGGGGGGGCATATGAGCAGTTCTTC	CASSPTSGGAYEQFF
TRBV29-1	TRBD1	TRBJ1-6	-	TGCAGCGTTACCCTCGGTGACAGGGGAATCAATTCACCCCTCCACTTT	CSVTLGDRGINSPLHF
TRBV2	TRBD2	TRBJ2-3	-	TGTGCCAGCGGGAGCGGGGGAGCTAGCACAGATACGCAGTATTTT	CASGSGGASTDTQYF
TRBV30	TRBD1	TRBJ1-5	-	TGTGCCTGGACCACCTCCGGGACAGCTAATCAGCCCCAGCATTTT	CAWTTSGTANQPQHF
TRBV27	-	TRBJ1-5	-	TGTGCCAGCAGACAGGGTATCAATCAGCCCCAGCATTTT	CASRQGINQPQHF
TRBV5-1	TRBD1	TRBJ1-1	-	TGCGCCAGCAGACTAACCGGGACAGGGGCAACTGAAGCTTTCTTT	CASRLTGTGATEAFF
TRBV7-6	-	TRBJ1-3	-	TGTGCCAGCAGCCCGCGGAGGGTTCGCTCTGGAAACACCATATATTTT	CASSPRRVRSGNTIYF
TRBV4-3	TRBD1	TRBJ1-6	-	TGCGCCAGCAGCCAGGAACAGGGGGTCGGTTTCATTTCACCCCTCCACTTT	CASSQEQGVGFISPLHF
TRBV28	-	TRBJ2-7	-	TGTGCCAGCAGTCCCACAAACAGGGACGAGCAGTACTTC	CASSPTNRDEQYF
TRBV3-1/TRBV3-2	-	TRBJ2-2	-	TGTGCCAGCACCCCCCGCCTGGGGGCCCCTCAGACCGGGGAGCTGTTTTTT	CASTPRLGAPQTGELFF
TRBV7-2	TRBD1	TRBJ1-2	-	TGTGCCAGCAGCTTGAACAGGGGGTACTATGGCTACACCTTC	CASSLNRGYYGYTF
TRBV10-2	-	TRBJ2-1	-	TGCGCCAGCTGTTCGGGGGACAGCTCCTACAATGAGCAGTTCTTC	CASCSGDSSYNEQFF
TRBV2	TRBD1	TRBJ1-4	-	TGTGCCGGGAGGACAGGGGCCAGCGGGAGTAATGAAAAACTGTTTTTT	CAGRTGASGSNEKLFF
TRBV2	-	TRBJ2-5	-	TGTGCCAGCAGTGTGGGGGCCCGGGAGACCCAGTACTTC	CASSVGARETQYF
TRBV6-4	-	TRBJ1-6	few	TGTGCCAGCAGTGACTCGGGAGGGAGTGGTTCACCCCTCCACTTT	CASSDSGGSGSPLHF
TRBV11-2	-	TRBJ2-6	-	TGTGCCAGCAGCTTAGGCGCAGGTCGCAGCTCTGGGGCCAACGTCCTGACTTTC	CASSLGAGRSSGANVLTF
TRBV7-2	TRBD2	TRBJ2-1	-	TGTGCCAGCTTGAGCGGGGGGGCCTACAATGAGCAGTTCTTC	CASLSGGAYNEQFF
TRBV5-4	-	TRBJ1-4	-	TGTGCCAGCAGCCAGGACCCAGGGACAAGGCGTGAAAAACTGTTTTTT	CASSQDPGTRREKLFF
TRBV5-1	TRBD1	TRBJ1-1	-	TGCGCCAGCAACACTCCGACAGGGCCTAACACTGAAGCTTTCTTT	CASNTPTGPNTEAFF
TRBV19	TRBD1	TRBJ2-5	-	TGTGCCAGTAGTAGGGGACAGGGAGGAGAGACCCAGTACTTC	CASSRGQGGETQYF
TRBV29-1	-	TRBJ1-1	-	TGCAGCGTTGAGGACCGCAGGGGCGCTGAAGCTTTCTTT	CSVEDRRGAEAFF
TRBV4-2	-	TRBJ2-7	-	TGTGCCAGCAGCCAGACAGTCTCCTACGAGCAGTACTTC	CASSQTVSYEQYF
TRBV7-9	-	TRBJ2-3	-	TGTGCCAGCAAAGCCTTAGATACGCAGTATTTT	CASKALDTQYF
TRBV7-2	TRBD1	TRBJ2-7	-	TGTGCCAGCACCTGGGGGACAGTTGCCTACGAGCAGTACTTC	CASTWGTVAYEQYF
TRBV2	-	TRBJ1-5	few	TGTGCCAGCAGTGGGGAGGGGACCTGGCCCCAGCATTTT	CASSGEGTWPQHF
TRBV12-5	-	TRBJ1-5	-	TGTGCTAGTGGTTTGGTACTTCGGTCGGACAGATGGGACGGCAATCAGCCCCAGCATTTT	CASGLVLRSDRWDGNQPQHF
TRBV6-1	TRBD1	TRBJ2-6	once	TGTGCCAGCAGTGAATGGTACAGGGGGTCTGGGGCCAACGTCCTGACTTTC	CASSEWYRGSGANVLTF